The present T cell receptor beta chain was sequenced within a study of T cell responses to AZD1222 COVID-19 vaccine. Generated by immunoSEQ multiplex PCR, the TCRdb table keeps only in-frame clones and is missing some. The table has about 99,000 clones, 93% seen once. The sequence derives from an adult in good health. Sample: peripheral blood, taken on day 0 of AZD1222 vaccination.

In DNA form, the CDR3 reads TGTGCCACCAGCAGGACTAGCGGTATGAATGAGCAGTTCTTC. Translating it yields CATSRTSGMNEQFF. The chain couples TRBV15 to TRBJ2-1, with 9 bases identical to TRBD2. This CDR3 spans 14 amino acids. Germline V CDR1 and CDR2: LNHNV, YYDKDF (reference sequence). After removal of 3 bases from V and 7 bases from J, the junction contained 4 bases not matched to a gene.